This entry describes one T cell receptor beta chain. As yet, its antigen is unknown. This sample was included in a study of T cells in Graves' hyperthyroidism and ophthalmopathy. Whole-study context: At the time of initial diagnosis and before any treatment, peripheral blood was collected. Study-level findings and limits: The model predicted ophthalmopathy a median approximately six months before onset. Appearing also in blood were most of the thyroid clonotypes expanded above 0.001.

Across 18 months, stable Graves' hyperthyroidism was marked by no progression to ophthalmopathy. Amplification of TCR beta CDR3 regions used RNA as the template. A first-round RT-PCR of the TCR CDR3 used the HTBI primer set. From the multiplex PCR reads, TCRdb called clonotypes with MiXCR, one entry per CDR3 protein. The sample consists of 500,000 to 700,000 distinct CDR3 sequences, around 15% of them appearing once. The clonotype comes from a woman aged 18-29 years with Graves' hyperthyroidism. Material: blood.

Here the CDR3 DNA reads TGTGCCAGCAGCATCATGCCCCACGTGGAAGAAAAACTGTTTTTT. Amino acid sequence: CASSIMPHVEEKLFF. This chain joins TRBV28 and TRBJ1-4, with D uncertain. The CDR3 spans 15 residues. The germline CDR1 and CDR2 sequences are MDHEN and SYDVKM. The V gene lost 6 bases and the J gene lost 8 bases, with 19 bases spanning the gap. Full variable domain (outside the CDR3, taken from reference TRBV28 and TRBJ1-4): DVKVTQSSRYLVKRTGEKVFLECVQDMDHENMFWYRQDPGLGLRLIYFSYDVKMKEKGDIPEGYSVSREKKERFSLILESASTNQTSMYLCASSIMPHVEEKLFFGSGTQLSVL.